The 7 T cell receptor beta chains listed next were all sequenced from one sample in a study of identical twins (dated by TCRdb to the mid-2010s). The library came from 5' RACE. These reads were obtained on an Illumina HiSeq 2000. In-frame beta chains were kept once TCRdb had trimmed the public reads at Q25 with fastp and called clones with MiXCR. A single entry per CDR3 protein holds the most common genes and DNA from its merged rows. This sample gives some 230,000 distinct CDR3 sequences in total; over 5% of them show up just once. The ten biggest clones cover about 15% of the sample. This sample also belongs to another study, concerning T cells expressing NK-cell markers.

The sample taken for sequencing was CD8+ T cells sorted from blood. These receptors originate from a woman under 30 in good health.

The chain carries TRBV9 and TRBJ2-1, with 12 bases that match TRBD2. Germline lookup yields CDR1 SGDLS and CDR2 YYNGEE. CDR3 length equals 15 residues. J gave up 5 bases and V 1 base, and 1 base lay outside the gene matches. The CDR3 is CASSVRLAGDNEQFF. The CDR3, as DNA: TGTGCCAGCAGCGTACGACTAGCGGGAGACAATGAGCAGTTCTTC.

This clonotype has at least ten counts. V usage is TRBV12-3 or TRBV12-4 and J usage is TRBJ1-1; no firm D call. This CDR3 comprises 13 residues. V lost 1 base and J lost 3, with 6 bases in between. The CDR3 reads CASSLGDYTEAFF. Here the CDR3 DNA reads TGTGCCAGCAGTTTAGGGGATTACACTGAAGCTTTCTTT.

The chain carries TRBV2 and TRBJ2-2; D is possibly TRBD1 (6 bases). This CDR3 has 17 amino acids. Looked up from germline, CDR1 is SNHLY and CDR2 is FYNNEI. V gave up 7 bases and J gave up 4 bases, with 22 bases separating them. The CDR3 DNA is TGTGCCAGCAACTGGCCCTTAGAGGGGGTCGGCACCGGGGAGCTGTTTTTT. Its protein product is CASNWPLEGVGTGELFF.

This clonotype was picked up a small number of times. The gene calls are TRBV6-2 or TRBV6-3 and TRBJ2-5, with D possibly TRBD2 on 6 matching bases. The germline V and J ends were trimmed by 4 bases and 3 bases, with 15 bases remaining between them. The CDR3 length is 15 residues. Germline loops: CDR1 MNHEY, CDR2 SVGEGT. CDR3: CASSSGLQPEETQYF. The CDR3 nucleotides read TGTGCCAGCAGTTCAGGACTACAGCCCGAAGAGACCCAGTACTTC.

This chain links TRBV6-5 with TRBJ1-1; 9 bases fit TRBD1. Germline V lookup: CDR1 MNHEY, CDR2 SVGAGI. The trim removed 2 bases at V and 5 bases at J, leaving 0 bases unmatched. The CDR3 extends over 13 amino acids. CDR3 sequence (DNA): TGTGCCAGCAGTTACGGGACAGGGACTGAAGCTTTCTTT. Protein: CASSYGTGTEAFF.

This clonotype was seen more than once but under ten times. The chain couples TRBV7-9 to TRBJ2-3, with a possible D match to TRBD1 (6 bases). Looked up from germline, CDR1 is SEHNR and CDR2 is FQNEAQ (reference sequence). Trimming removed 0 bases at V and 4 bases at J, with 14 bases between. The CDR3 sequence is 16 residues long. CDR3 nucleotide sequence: TGTGCCAGCAGCTTAGCCCACCACAGGGTGGCAGATACGCAGTATTTT. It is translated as CASSLAHHRVADTQYF.

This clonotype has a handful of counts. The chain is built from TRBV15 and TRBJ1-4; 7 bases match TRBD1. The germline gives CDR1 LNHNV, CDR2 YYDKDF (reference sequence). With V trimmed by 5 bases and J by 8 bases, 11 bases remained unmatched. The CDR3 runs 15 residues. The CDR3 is CATSGSGTEREKLFF. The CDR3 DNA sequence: TGTGCCACCAGCGGGTCCGGGACAGAACGAGAAAAACTGTTTTTT.